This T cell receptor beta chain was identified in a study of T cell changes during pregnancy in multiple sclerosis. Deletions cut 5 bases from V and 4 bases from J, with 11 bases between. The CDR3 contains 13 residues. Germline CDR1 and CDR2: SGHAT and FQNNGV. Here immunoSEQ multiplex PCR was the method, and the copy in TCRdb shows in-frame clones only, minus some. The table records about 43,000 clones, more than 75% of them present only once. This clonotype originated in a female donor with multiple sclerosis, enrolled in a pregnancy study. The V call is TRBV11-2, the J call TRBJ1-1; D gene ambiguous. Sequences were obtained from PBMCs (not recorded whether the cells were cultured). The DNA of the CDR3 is TGTGCCAGCAGCGGGAAAGGTTCCACTGAAGCTTTCTTT. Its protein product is CASSGKGSTEAFF.